This record looks at one TCR beta chain sequence and its context. The germline V gene encodes CDR1 MNHEY and CDR2 SMNVEV (reference sequence). CDR3 size: 13 residues. V lost 5 bases, J lost 4 bases, and 12 bases lay in between. The entry originates in a study of blood T cell repertoires in COVID-19. Across the whole study: COVID-19 samples collected from the United States, Italy and Spain covered acute and convalescent phases. PBMCs, B-cell-depleted T cells, or T cells were the source of the cDNA or gDNA that made up the material.

Per the original methods: Estimates of nucleated cell counts were drawn from the amplification of reference gene primers. TCRdb keeps only in-frame clones here, not all; method: immunoSEQ multiplex PCR. Clonal size and the V and J genes are those of that table, whereas D and trimming came from the DNA. The sample shows under 250,000 clones, roughly 86% of them seen only once. The sequenced sample was peripheral blood. The receptor was isolated from a woman aged 55-69 years who had recovered from COVID-19. V gene TRBV27 combines with J gene TRBJ2-7; weak D call: TRBD2 (7 bases). The DNA of the CDR3 is TGTGCCAGCAGTCTTAGGGGGGGTTACGAGCAGTACTTC. The encoded protein is CASSLRGGYEQYF.